This T cell receptor beta chain was sequenced during a study of blood T cell repertoires in COVID-19. Study context: PBMCs, B-cell-depleted T cells, or T cells provided the cDNA or gDNA that made up the material.

V shed 0 bases and J shed 2 bases, with 11 bases lying between them. This CDR3 has 16 amino acids. Germline CDR1 reads LGHNA; CDR2 reads YSLEER. Participants reported their clinical history, and cohort assignment relied on those reports. How the authors handled the data: Estimated nucleated cell counts came from reference gene primer amplification. Sequenced by immunoSEQ multiplex PCR; TCRdb stores in-frame clones only, minus some. The V and J calls and clone size come from that table; D and trimming were worked out from the DNA. The data hold approximately 270,000 clones, with about 90% observed a single time.

The origin of this receptor is a woman in her 30s with acute COVID-19. This chain uses TRBV4-3 with TRBJ1-5; D is possibly TRBD1 (6 bases). Material for sequencing was PBMCs or T cells enriched from blood (not recorded which). The CDR3 loop reads CASSQDIRGGNQPQHF. CDR3 DNA: TGCGCCAGCAGCCAAGATATCAGGGGTGGCAATCAGCCCCAGCATTTT.